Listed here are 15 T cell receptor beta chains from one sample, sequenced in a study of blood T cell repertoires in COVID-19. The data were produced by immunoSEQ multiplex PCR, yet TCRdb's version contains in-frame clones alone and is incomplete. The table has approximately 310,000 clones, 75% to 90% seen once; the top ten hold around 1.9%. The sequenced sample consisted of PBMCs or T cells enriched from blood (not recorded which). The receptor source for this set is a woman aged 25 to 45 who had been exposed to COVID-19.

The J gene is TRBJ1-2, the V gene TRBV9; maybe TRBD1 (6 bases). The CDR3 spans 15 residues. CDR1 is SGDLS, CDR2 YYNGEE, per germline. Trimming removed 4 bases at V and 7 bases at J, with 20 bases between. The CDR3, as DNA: TGTGCCAGCAGCTCACGAGGTGTAGGGGGAAGTGGCTACACCTTC. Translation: CASSSRGVGGSGYTF.

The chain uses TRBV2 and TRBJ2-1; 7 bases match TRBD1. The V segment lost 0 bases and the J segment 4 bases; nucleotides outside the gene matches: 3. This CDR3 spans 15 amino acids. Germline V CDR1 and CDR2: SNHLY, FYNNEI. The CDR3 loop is CASSEAGTAYNEQFF. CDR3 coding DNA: TGTGCCAGCAGTGAAGCCGGGACAGCTTACAATGAGCAGTTCTTC.

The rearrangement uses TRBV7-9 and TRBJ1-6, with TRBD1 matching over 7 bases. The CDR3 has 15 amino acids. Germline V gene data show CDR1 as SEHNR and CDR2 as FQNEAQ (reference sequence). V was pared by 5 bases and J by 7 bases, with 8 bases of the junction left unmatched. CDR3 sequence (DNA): TGTGCCAGCAGCGTAACAGGGGCGAAGAATTCACCCCTCCACTTT. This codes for CASSVTGAKNSPLHF.

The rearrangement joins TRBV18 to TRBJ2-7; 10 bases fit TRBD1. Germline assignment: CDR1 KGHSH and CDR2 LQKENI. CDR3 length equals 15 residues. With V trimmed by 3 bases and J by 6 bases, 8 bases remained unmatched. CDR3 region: CASSPLSGTGVEQYF. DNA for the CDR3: TGTGCCAGCTCACCCCTTTCCGGGACAGGGGTCGAGCAGTACTTC.

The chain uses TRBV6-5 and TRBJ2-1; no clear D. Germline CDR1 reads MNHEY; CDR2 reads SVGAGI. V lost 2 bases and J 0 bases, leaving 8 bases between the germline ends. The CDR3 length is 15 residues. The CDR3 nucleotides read TGTGCCAGCAGTTACGTCCTACGCTCCTACAATGAGCAGTTCTTC. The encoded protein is CASSYVLRSYNEQFF.

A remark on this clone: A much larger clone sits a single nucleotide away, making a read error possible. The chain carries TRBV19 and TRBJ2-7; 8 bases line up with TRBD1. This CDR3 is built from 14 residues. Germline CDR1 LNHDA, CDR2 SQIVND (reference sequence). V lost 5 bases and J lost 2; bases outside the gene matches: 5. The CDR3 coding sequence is TGTGCCAGTAGTCCCCGGGACAGGACCTACGAGCAGTACTTC. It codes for CASSPRDRTYEQYF.

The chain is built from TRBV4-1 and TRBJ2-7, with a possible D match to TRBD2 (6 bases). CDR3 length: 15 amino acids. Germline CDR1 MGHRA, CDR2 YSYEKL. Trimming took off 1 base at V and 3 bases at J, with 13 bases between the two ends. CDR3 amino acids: CASSQVTGDRYEQYF. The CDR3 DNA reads TGCGCCAGCAGCCAAGTAACGGGGGATCGCTACGAGCAGTACTTC.

The CDR3 region is CASSLGGRGVSYEQYF. DNA for the CDR3: TGTGCCAGCAGCTTGGGCGGCAGGGGGGTGAGCTACGAGCAGTACTTC. This chain connects TRBV5-6 to TRBJ2-7; tentatively, D is TRBD1 (7 bases). Germline V gene sequence: CDR1 SGHDT, CDR2 YYEEEE. V dropped 0 bases and J dropped 3 bases, with 16 bases sitting between them. The CDR3 runs to 16 residues.

CDR3: CASSSGPGTGVGEQYF. DNA of the CDR3: TGTGCCAGCAGCTCTGGGCCCGGGACAGGGGTGGGCGAGCAGTACTTC. The V call is TRBV7-6, the J call TRBJ2-7, with 10 bases that match TRBD1. V dropped 4 bases and J dropped 6; count of bases not matched to a gene: 12. Germline CDR1 SGHVS, CDR2 FNYEAQ. The CDR3 totals 16 residues.

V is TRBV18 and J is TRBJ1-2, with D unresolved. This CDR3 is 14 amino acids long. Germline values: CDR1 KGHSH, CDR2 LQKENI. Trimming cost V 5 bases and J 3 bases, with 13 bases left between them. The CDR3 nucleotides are TGTGCCAGCTCAACCGCCGGTATTTACTATGGCTACACCTTC. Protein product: CASSTAGIYYGYTF.

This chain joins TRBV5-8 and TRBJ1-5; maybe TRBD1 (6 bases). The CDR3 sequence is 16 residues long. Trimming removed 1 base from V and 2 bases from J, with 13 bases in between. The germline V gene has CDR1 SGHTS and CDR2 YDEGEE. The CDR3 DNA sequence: TGTGCCAGCAGCTTGCGGCAGGGGTTTGGCAATCAGCCCCAGCATTTT. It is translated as CASSLRQGFGNQPQHF. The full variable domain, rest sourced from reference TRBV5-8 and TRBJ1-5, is EAGVTQSPTHLIKTRGQQATLRCSPISGHTSVYWYQQALGLGLQFLLWYDEGEERNRGNFPPRFSGRQFPNYSSELNVNALELEDSALYLCASSLRQGFGNQPQHFGDGTRLSIL.

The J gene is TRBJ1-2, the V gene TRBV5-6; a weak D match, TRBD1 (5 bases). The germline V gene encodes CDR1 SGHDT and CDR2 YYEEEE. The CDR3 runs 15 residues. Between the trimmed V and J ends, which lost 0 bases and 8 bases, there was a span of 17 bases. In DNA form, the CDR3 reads TGTGCCAGCAGCTTGGGGGCAGGAAGGGGTGAGGGCTACACCTTC. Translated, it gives CASSLGAGRGEGYTF.

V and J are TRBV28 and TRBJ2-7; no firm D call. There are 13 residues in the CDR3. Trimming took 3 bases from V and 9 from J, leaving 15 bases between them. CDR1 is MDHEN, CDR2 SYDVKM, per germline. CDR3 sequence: CASSLWPGEGQYF. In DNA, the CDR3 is TGTGCCAGCAGTTTGTGGCCAGGCGAAGGGCAGTACTTC. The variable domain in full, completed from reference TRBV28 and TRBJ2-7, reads DVKVTQSSRYLVKRTGEKVFLECVQDMDHENMFWYRQDPGLGLRLIYFSYDVKMKEKGDIPEGYSVSREKKERFSLILESASTNQTSMYLCASSLWPGEGQYFGPGTRLTVT.

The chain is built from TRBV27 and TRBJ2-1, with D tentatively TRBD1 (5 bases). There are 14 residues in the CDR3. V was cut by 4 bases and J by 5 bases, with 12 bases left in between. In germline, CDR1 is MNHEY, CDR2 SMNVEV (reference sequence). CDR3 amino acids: CASSSRTLNNEQFF. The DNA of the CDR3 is TGTGCCAGCAGTTCTAGGACACTCAACAATGAGCAGTTCTTC.

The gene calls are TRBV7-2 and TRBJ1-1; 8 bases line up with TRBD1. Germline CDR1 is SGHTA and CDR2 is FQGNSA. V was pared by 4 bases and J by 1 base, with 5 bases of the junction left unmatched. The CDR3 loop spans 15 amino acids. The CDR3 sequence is CASSSRQGPNTEAFF. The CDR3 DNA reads TGTGCCAGCAGCTCCAGACAGGGGCCGAACACTGAAGCTTTCTTT.